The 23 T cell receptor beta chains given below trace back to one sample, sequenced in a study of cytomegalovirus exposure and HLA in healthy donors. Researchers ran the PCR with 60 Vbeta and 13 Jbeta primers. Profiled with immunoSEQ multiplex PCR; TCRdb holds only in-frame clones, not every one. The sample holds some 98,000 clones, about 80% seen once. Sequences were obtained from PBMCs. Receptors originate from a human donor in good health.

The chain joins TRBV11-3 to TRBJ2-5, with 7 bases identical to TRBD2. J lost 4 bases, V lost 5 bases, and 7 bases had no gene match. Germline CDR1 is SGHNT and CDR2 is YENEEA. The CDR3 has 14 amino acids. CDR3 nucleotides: TGTGCCAGCAGCCGACGGGGGGACGTAGAGACCCAGTACTTC. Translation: CASSRRGDVETQYF.

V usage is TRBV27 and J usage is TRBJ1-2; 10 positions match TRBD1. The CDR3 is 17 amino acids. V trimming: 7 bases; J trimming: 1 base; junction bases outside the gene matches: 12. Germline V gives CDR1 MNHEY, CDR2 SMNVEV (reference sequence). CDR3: CASTPRRTGGHNYGYTF. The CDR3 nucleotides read TGTGCCAGCACCCCCAGGAGGACAGGGGGTCATAACTATGGCTACACCTTC.

Here the CDR3 DNA reads TGTGCCAGCAGCCCCGACAGGTTGAACACTGAAGCTTTCTTT. It yields the protein CASSPDRLNTEAFF. The chain joins TRBV7-9 to TRBJ1-1; D is perhaps TRBD1 (6 bases). This CDR3 is built from 14 residues. Trimming stripped 5 bases from V and 0 bases from J, with 10 bases between. Germline values: CDR1 SEHNR, CDR2 FQNEAQ (reference sequence).

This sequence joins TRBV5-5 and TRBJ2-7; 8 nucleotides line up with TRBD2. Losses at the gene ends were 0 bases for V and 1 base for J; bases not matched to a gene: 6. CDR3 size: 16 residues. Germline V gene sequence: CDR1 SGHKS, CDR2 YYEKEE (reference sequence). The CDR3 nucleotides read TGTGCCAGCAGCTTGGGGGCTAGCGGGTCTTCCTACGAGCAGTACTTC. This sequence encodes CASSLGASGSSYEQYF.

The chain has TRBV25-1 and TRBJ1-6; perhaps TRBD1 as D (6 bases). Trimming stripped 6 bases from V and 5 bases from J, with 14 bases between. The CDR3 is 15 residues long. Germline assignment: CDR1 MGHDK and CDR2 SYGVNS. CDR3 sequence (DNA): TGTGCCAGCAGCGCAGGGGCATGGAATAATTCACCCCTCCACTTT. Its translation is CASSAGAWNNSPLHF.

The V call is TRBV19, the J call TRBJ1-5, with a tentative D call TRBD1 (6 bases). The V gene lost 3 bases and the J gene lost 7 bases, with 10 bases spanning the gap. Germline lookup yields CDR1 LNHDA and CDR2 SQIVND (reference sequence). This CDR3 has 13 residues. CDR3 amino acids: CASSIGGAQPQHF. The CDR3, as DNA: TGTGCCAGTAGTATCGGGGGGGCCCAGCCCCAGCATTTT.

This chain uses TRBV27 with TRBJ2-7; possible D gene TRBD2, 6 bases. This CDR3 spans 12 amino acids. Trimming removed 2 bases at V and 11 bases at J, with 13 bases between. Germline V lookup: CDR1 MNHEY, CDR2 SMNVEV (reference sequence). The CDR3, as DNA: TGTGCCAGCAGTTTAGGAGGAGGGTCGGAGTACTTC. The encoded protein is CASSLGGGSEYF.

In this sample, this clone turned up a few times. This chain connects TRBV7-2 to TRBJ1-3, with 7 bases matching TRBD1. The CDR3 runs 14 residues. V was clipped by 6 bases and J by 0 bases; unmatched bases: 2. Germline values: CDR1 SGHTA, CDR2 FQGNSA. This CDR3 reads CASSRDSSGNTIYF. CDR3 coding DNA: TGTGCCAGCAGTAGGGACAGCTCTGGAAACACCATATATTTT.

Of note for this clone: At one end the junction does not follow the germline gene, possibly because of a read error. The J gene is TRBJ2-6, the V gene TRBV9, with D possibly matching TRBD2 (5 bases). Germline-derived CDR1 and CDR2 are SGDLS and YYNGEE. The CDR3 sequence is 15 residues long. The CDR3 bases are TGTGCCAGCAGTGTAGGGAGTCTCGGGGCCAACGTCCTGACTTTC. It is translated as CASSVGSLGANVLTF.

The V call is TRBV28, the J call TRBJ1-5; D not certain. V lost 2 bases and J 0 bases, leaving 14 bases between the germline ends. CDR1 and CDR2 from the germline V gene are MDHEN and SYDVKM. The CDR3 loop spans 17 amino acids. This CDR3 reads CASSLAGGKYSNQPQHF. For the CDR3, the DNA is TGTGCCAGCAGTTTAGCTGGAGGGAAGTATAGCAATCAGCCCCAGCATTTT.

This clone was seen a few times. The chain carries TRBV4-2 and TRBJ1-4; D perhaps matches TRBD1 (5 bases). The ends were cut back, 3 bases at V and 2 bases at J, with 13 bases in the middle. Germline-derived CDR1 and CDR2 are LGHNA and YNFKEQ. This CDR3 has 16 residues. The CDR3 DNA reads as TGTGCCAGCAGCCAGACGGTCCGGGGGACTAATGAAAAACTGTTTTTT. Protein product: CASSQTVRGTNEKLFF.

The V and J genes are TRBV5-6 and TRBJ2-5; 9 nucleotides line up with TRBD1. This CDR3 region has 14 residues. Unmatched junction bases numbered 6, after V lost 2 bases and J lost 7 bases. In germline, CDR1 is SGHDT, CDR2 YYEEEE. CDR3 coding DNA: TGTGCCAGCAGCTTCACAGGGGGCAGGGGGACCCAGTACTTC. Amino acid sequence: CASSFTGGRGTQYF. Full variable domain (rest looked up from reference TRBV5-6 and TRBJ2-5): DAGVTQSPTHLIKTRGQQVTLRCSPKSGHDTVSWYQQALGQGPQFIFQYYEEEERQRGNFPDRFSGHQFPNYSSELNVNALLLGDSALYLCASSFTGGRGTQYFGPGTRLLVL.

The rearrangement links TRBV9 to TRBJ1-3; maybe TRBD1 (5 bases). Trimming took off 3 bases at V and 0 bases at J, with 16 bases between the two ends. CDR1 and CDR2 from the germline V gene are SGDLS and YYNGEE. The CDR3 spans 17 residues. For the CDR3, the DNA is TGTGCCAGCAGCGCCAGAACAGGAGCCTTCTCTGGAAACACCATATATTTT. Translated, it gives CASSARTGAFSGNTIYF.

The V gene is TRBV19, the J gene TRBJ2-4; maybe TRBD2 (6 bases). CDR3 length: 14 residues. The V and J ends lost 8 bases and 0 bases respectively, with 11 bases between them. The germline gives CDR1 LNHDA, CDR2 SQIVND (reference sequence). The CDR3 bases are TGTGCCAGTGGGGGGACGGGAGCCAAAAACATTCAGTACTTC. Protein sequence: CASGGTGAKNIQYF. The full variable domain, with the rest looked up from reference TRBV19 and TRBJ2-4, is DGGITQSPKYLFRKEGQNVTLSCEQNLNHDAMYWYRQDPGQGLRLIYYSQIVNDFQKGDIAEGYSVSREKKESFPLTVTSAQKNPTAFYLCASGGTGAKNIQYFGAGTRLSVL.

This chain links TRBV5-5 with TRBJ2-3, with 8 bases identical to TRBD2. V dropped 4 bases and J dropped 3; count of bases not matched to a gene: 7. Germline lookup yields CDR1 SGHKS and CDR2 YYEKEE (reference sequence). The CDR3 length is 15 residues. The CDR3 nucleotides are TGTGCCAGCAGCCAGGGACTAGAGCTGACAGATACGCAGTATTTT. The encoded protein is CASSQGLELTDTQYF.

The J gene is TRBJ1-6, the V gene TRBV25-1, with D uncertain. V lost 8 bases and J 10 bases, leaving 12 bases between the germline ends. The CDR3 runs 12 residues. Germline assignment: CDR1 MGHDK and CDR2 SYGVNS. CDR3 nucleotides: TGTGCCAGCTCAGATACGGGATCACCCCTCCACTTT. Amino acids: CASSDTGSPLHF. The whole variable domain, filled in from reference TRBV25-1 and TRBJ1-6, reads EADIYQTPRYLVIGTGKKITLECSQTMGHDKMYWYQQDPGMELHLIHYSYGVNSTEKGDLSSESTVSRIRTEHFPLTLESARPSHTSQYLCASSDTGSPLHFGNGTRLTVT.

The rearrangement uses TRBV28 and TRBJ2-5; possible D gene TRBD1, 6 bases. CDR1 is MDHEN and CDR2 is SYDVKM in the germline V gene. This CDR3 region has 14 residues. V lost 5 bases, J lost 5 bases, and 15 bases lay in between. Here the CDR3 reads CASSQGRAWETQYF. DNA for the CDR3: TGTGCCAGCAGTCAGGGGCGGGCTTGGGAGACCCAGTACTTC.

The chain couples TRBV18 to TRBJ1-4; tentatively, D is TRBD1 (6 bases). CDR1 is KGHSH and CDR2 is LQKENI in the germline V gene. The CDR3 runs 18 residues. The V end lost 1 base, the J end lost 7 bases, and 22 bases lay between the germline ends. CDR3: CASSPQNPSRGASEKLFF. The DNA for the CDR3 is TGTGCCAGCTCACCACAAAACCCCAGCAGGGGAGCTAGTGAAAAACTGTTTTTT.

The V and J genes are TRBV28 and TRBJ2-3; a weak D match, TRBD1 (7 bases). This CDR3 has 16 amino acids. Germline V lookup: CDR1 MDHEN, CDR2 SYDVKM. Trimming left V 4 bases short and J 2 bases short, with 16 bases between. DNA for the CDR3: TGTGCCAGCAGTTCGATTCAGGGGGAGGCCACAGATACGCAGTATTTT. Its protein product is CASSSIQGEATDTQYF.

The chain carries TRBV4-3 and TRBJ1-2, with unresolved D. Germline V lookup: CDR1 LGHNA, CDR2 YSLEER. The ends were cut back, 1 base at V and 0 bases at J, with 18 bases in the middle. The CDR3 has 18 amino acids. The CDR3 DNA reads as TGCGCCAGCAGCCAAGCTAGCGAAATCAGGAAAGCTAACTATGGCTACACCTTC. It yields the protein CASSQASEIRKANYGYTF.

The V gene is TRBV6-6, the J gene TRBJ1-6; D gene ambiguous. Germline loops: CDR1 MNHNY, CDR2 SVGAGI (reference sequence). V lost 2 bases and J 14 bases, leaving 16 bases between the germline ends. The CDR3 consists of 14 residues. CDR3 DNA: TGTGCCAGCAGTTACAGCCGGGGAGGAGGTTCCCTCCACTTT. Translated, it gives CASSYSRGGGSLHF.

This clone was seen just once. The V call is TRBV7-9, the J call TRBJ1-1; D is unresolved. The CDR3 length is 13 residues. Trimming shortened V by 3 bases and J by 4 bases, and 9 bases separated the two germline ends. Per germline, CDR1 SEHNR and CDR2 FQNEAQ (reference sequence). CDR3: CASSFRVSTEAFF. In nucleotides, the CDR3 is TGTGCCAGCAGCTTCCGGGTGAGCACTGAAGCTTTCTTT.

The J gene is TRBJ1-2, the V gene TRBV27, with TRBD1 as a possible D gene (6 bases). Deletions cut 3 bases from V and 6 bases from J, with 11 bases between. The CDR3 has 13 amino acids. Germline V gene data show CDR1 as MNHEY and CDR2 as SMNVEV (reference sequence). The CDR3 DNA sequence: TGTGCCAGCAGTTTTTTCGGGGGGCATGGCTACACCTTC. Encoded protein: CASSFFGGHGYTF.